The T cell receptor beta chain under discussion was sequenced for a study of blood T cell repertoires in COVID-19. The wider study: Both acute and convalescent COVID-19 samples were obtained from the United States, Italy and Spain.

The Seattle patients, enrolled during active infection, were followed longitudinally. V was trimmed by 1 base and J by 7 bases, leaving 17 bases between them. Germline values: CDR1 SGDLS, CDR2 YYNGEE. This CDR3 is built from 16 residues. In the study's own analysis: Counts of nucleated cells, estimated from reference gene primer amplification, were obtained. The protocol was immunoSEQ multiplex PCR, while the TCRdb copy is restricted to in-frame clones and leaves out a portion. Clone size and V and J calls were adopted from that table, with D and trimming inferred from the DNA. The sample lists some 130,000 clones, about 89% seen once, with about 4.4% in the top ten.

What was sequenced was peripheral blood. The TCR sequence derives from a man between 60 and 75 years old with COVID-19, enrolled during active disease. The chain has TRBV9 and TRBJ2-2, with TRBD1 as a possible D gene (6 bases). CDR3 coding DNA: TGTGCCAGCAGCGTACGAACCGGGACAATGGGCGGGGAGCTGTTTTTT. Amino acids: CASSVRTGTMGGELFF.